The rows below give T cell receptor beta chains drawn from one sample of a study of blood T cell repertoires in COVID-19. Clones were sequenced by immunoSEQ multiplex PCR, and TCRdb holds only the in-frame ones, with some missing. The data hold roughly 140,000 clones, with 65% to 85% observed a single time. The sample comprised peripheral blood. The receptors originated from a man in his sixties with active or convalescent COVID-19. The CDR3 runs from the conserved cysteine through the conserved F or W. D genes are given only for firm matches. Rows may omit the clone size; those that give it use once, few, many or a size class.

DNA,CDR3,size,V,J,D
TGTGCCTGGAGTGCCGGGAAACATAGCAATCAGCCCCAGCATTTT,CAWSAGKHSNQPQHF,few,TRBV30,TRBJ1-5,NA
TGTGCGGTTGGAGGGACAGGGATGGGTCAGCCCCAGCATTTT,CAVGGTGMGQPQHF,once,TRBV2,TRBJ1-5,TRBD1
TGTGCCAGCAGCCCCCGGGACAAGGTCTACTTC,CASSPRDKVYF,many,TRBV7-9,TRBJ2-7,NA
TGCGCCAGCAGCTCAGGGACTAGCGGAAACTTCTTC,CASSSGTSGNFF,NA,TRBV5-1,TRBJ2-1,TRBD2
TGTGCCAGCAGACGGGGACAGGGAGGATTTTGGGAGACCCAGTACTTC,CASRRGQGGFWETQYF,few,TRBV6-6,TRBJ2-5,TRBD1
TGTGCCAGCAGCCAGAGGGGTTCGGCAGGGATTGGGACTAGCTCCTACAATGAGCAGTTCTTC,CASSQRGSAGIGTSSYNEQFF,NA,TRBV4-2,TRBJ2-1,TRBD2
TGTGCCAGCAGCTACCCCGGAGAAGAGACCCAGTACTTC,CASSYPGEETQYF,NA,TRBV7-2,TRBJ2-5,NA
TGCGCCAGCAGCACGGGAATAGCGGGAGGGCCTACAGATACGCAGTATTTT,CASSTGIAGGPTDTQYF,NA,TRBV5-1,TRBJ2-3,TRBD2
TGTGCCAGCCAGGGACAGAATGTTGAAGGGCAGTACTTC,CASQGQNVEGQYF,NA,TRBV28,TRBJ2-7,TRBD1
TGTGCCAGCAGCTTAGAACAGGGGGCCGAACTGTTTTTT,CASSLEQGAELFF,NA,TRBV7-8,TRBJ1-4,TRBD1
TGTGCCAGCACCACAGGTGGTACGCAGTATTTT,CASTTGGTQYF,NA,TRBV3-1/TRBV3-2,TRBJ2-3,NA
TGTGCCATCAAACTAGCGGGAGCCTACAATGAGCAGTTCTTC,CAIKLAGAYNEQFF,NA,TRBV7-9,TRBJ2-1,TRBD2
TGTGCCAGCAGCTTGGGCGGTCGCAGGGCGAACACTGAAGCTTTCTTT,CASSLGGRRANTEAFF,few,TRBV5-4,TRBJ1-1,NA
TGCGCCAGCAGCCCGTTGGGGACTGGGGGTGTCGGTGAGCAGTTCTTC,CASSPLGTGGVGEQFF,NA,TRBV5-1,TRBJ2-1,NA
TGTGCCAGCAGCGGGACAGGATACTCCAAGGGCCAGCCCCAGCATTTT,CASSGTGYSKGQPQHF,NA,TRBV28,TRBJ1-5,TRBD1
TGTGCCAGCAGCCGAGTGGGACAGCAGCTTATGGGGGCTTTCTTT,CASSRVGQQLMGAFF,few,TRBV13,TRBJ1-1,TRBD1